Each of the 5 T cell receptor beta chains below was sequenced from the same sample in a study of CD8+ T cells in alopecia areata. As the sequencing template, cDNA was produced by extracting RNA and reverse transcribing it. Assay used: immunoSEQ multiplex PCR; TCRdb lists only in-frame clones, some missing. The table shows 120,000 to 150,000 clones, with roughly 44% occurring only once. Sequencing input: CD4+ T cells sorted from blood. These receptors were taken from a human donor with alopecia areata.

This clone was picked up a small number of times. The chain is built from TRBV5-1 and TRBJ2-7; 9 bases align to TRBD2. Looked up from germline, CDR1 is SGHRS and CDR2 is YFSETQ. The length of the CDR3 is 17 residues. V lost 1 base, J lost 2 bases, and 10 bases stayed unmatched. The CDR3 is CASSLYGVAGVTYEQYF. For the CDR3, the DNA is TGCGCCAGCAGCTTGTACGGTGTAGCGGGAGTAACCTACGAGCAGTACTTC.

This clone was counted a few times. Other DNA sequences in this sample translate to the same CDR3. The genes are TRBV29-1 and TRBJ1-1; possible D gene TRBD1, 5 bases. CDR3 size: 13 residues. The germline CDR1 and CDR2 sequences are SQVTM and ANQGSEA. Trimming took off 3 bases at V and 2 bases at J, with 10 bases between the two ends. The CDR3 is CSVEGRVNTEAFF. The CDR3 DNA reads TGCAGCGTTGAGGGCAGGGTAAACACTGAAGCTTTCTTT.

This clone showed up just a few times. This rearrangement joins TRBV5-6 to TRBJ2-5, with D perhaps matching TRBD1 (5 bases). V was shortened by 1 base and J by 4 bases, with 11 bases between the two germline ends. Germline values: CDR1 SGHDT, CDR2 YYEEEE. CDR3 length: 14 amino acids. The CDR3 loop is CASSLWGRVETQYF. As DNA, the CDR3 is TGTGCCAGCAGCTTGTGGGGCAGGGTAGAGACCCAGTACTTC.

The V gene is TRBV7-9, the J gene TRBJ2-6, with TRBD1 matching over 7 bases. The junction had 3 bases not matched to a gene; V was cut back by 1 base and J by 0 bases. Germline V gene data show CDR1 as SEHNR and CDR2 as FQNEAQ (reference sequence). CDR3 size: 17 residues. The CDR3 protein is CASSLGDSSSGANVLTF. The CDR3 DNA reads TGTGCCAGCAGCTTAGGGGACAGTAGCTCTGGGGCCAACGTCCTGACTTTC.

The rearrangement uses TRBV7-8 and TRBJ2-7; unclear D gene. V lost 4 bases and J lost 5, with 9 bases in between. CDR1 and CDR2 (germline): SGHVS, FQNEAQ. This CDR3 comprises 12 residues. The CDR3 sequence: CASSSDIHEQYF. The CDR3 region has the DNA TGTGCCAGCAGCTCCGACATCCACGAGCAGTACTTC.